This T cell receptor (beta chain) was documented in a study of B cell selection in AIRE deficiency. Data came from immunoSEQ multiplex PCR; TCRdb stores just in-frame clones and leaves some out. The data contain roughly 25,000 clones, about 95% of them singletons. Comments on this clone: Its target is not known.

The CDR3 extends over 15 amino acids. Germline V gene data show CDR1 as SGHTA and CDR2 as FQGTGA. V lost 0 bases and J 5 bases, leaving 13 bases between the germline ends. CD4+CD127+ cells were sorted as the conventional CD4 T cells. General study results and limits: Shared Treg sequences were biased toward short CDR3s with few non-templated nucleotide insertions. Approximately 31% of healthy-shared Treg sequences were found among patient Tconv cells.

The sample taken for sequencing was CD4+CD127+ conventional T cells sorted from PBMCs. The V gene is TRBV7-3, the J gene TRBJ2-5; no firm D call. The receptor was derived from a human donor in good health. The CDR3 DNA sequence: TGTGCCAGCAGCTTAACCCAGGCCCTAGGGGAGACCCAGTACTTC. It codes for CASSLTQALGETQYF.